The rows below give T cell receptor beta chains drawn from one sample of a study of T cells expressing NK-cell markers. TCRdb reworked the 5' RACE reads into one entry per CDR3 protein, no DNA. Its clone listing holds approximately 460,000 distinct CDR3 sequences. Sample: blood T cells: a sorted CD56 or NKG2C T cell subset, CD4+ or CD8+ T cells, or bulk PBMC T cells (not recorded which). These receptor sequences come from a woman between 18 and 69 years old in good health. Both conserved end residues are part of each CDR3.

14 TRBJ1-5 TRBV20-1 CSARDWAGNQPQHF
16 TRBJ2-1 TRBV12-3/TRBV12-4 CANERAMAAGQNEQFF
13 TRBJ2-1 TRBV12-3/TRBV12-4 CASSTGGWDEQFF
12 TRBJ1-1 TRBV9 CASSATGVEAFF
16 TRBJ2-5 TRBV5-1 CASSLQRGGIQETQYF
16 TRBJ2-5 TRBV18 CASSPPLAGYQETQYF
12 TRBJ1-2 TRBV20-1 CSAGDRAYGYTF
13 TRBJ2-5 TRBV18 CASSGTDQETQYF
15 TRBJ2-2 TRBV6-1 CAASETAGDRGELFF
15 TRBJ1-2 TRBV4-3 CASSQDVRGAYGYTF
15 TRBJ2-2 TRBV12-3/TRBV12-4 CASRTGTRGTGELFF
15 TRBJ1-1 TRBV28 CASSLLAYLNTEAFF
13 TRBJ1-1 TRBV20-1 CSAAGQTNTEAFF
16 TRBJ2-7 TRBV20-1 CSARSIAGGLPYEQYF
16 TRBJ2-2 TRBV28 CASSLFPTGGNGELFF
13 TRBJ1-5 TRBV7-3 CASSLGVAQPQHF
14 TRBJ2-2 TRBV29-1 CSVEFGRVTGELFF
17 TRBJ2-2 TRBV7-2 CASSYRGGYSNTGELFF
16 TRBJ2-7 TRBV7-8 CASSSSSGRVSHEQYF
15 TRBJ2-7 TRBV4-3 CASSQEGLETYEQYF
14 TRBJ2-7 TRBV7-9 CASRTSGSSYEQYF
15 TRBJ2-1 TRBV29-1 CSVEALMSSYNEQFF
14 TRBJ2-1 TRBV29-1 CSVRRDSSYNEQFF
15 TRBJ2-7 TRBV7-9 CASSLLPGSSYEQYF
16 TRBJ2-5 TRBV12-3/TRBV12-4 CATSVGGNGYQETQYF
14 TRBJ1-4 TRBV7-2 CASSSWGPNEKLFF
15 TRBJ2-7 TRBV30 CAWSQPPGPNVGQYF